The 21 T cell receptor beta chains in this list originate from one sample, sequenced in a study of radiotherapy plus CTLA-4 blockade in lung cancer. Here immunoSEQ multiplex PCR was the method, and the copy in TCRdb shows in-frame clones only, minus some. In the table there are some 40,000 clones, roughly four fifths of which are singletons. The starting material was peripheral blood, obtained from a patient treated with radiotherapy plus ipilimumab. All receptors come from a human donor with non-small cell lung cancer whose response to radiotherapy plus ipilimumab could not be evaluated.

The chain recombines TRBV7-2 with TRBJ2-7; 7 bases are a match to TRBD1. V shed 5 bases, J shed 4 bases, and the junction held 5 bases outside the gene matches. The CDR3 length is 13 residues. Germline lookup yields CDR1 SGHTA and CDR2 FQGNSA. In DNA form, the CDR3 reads TGTGCCAGCAGCACAAACAGGGGATACGAGCAGTACTTC. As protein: CASSTNRGYEQYF.

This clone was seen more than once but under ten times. The CDR3 coding sequence is TGTGCCAGCAGCCGCGGGACAGAATCTACGAGCAAGTACTTC. Its protein is CASSRGTESTSKYF. The rearrangement joins TRBV6-5 to TRBJ2-7, with D maybe TRBD1 (7 bases). Trimming removed 6 bases at V and 11 bases at J, with 23 bases between. The germline gives CDR1 MNHEY, CDR2 SVGAGI. This CDR3 is built from 14 residues.

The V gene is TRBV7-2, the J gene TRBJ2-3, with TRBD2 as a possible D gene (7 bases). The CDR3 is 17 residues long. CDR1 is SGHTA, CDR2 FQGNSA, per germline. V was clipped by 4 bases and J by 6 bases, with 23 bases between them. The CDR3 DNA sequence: TGTGCCAGCAGCTATTCAATCATCCGGGGGCGGGGGGATACGCAGTATTTT. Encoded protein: CASSYSIIRGRGDTQYF.

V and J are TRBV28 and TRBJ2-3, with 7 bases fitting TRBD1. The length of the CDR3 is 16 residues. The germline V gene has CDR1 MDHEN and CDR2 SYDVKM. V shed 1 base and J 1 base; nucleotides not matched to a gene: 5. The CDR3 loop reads CASSLFPGGGTDTQYF. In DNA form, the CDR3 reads TGTGCCAGCAGTTTATTTCCAGGGGGAGGCACAGATACGCAGTATTTT.

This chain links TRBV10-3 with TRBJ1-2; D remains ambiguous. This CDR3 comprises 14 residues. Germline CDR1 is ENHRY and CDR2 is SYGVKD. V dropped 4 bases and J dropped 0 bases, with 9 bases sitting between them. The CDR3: CAISVGGANYGYTF. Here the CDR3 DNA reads TGTGCCATCAGTGTAGGTGGAGCTAACTATGGCTACACCTTC.

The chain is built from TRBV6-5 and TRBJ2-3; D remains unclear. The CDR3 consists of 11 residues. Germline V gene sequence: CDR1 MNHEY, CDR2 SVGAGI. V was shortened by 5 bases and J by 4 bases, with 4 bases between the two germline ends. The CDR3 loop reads CASSTADTQYF. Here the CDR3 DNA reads TGTGCCAGCAGTACGGCAGATACGCAGTATTTT.

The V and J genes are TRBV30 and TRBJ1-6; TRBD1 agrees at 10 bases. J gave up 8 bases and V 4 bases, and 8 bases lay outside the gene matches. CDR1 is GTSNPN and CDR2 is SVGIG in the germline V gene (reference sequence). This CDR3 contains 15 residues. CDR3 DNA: TGTGCCTGGACCACGACAGGGGGCGCTTATTCACCCCTCCACTTT. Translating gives CAWTTTGGAYSPLHF.

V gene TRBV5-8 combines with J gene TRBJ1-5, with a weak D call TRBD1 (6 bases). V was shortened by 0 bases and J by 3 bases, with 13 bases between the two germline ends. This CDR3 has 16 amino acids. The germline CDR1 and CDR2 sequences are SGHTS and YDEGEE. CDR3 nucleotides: TGTGCCAGCAGCTTGGGGTCAGGGGTAGACAATCAGCCCCAGCATTTT. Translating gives CASSLGSGVDNQPQHF.

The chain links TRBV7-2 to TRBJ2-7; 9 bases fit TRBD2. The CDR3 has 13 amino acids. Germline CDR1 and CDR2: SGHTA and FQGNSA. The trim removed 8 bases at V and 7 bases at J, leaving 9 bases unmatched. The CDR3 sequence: CASGRREGLEQYF. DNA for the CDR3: TGTGCCAGCGGCCGGCGGGAGGGCCTGGAGCAGTACTTC. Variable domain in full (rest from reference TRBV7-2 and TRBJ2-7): GAGVSQSPSNKVTEKGKDVELRCDPISGHTALYWYRQSLGQGLEFLIYFQGNSAPDKSGLPSDRFSAERTGGSVSTLTIQRTQQEDSAVYLCASGRREGLEQYFGPGTRLTVT.

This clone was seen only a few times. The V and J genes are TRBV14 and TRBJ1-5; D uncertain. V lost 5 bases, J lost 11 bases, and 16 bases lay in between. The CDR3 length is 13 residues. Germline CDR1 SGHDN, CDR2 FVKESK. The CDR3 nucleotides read TGTGCCAGCAGCTCCTCCCTAGCGGCGGCCCAGCATTTT. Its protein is CASSSSLAAAQHF.

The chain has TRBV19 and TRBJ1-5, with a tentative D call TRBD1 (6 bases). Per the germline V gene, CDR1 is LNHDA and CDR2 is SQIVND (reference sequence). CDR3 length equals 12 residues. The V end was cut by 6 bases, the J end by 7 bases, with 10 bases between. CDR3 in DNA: TGTGCCAGTAGATGGGGGCTCCAGCCCCAGCATTTT. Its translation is CASRWGLQPQHF.

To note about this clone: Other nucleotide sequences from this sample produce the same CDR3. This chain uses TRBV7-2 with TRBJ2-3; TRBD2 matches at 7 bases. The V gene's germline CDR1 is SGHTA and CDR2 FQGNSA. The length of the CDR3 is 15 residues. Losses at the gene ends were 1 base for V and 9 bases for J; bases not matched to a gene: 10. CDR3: CASSLGGGTGGTQYF. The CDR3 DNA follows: TGTGCCAGCAGCTTAGGCGGAGGCACGGGGGGAACGCAGTATTTT.

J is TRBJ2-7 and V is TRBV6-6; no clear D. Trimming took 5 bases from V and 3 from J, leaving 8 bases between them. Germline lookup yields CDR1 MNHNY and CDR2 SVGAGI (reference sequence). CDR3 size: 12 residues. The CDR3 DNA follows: TGTGCCAGCAGTCCCGGTGGCTACGAGCAGTACTTC. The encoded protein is CASSPGGYEQYF.

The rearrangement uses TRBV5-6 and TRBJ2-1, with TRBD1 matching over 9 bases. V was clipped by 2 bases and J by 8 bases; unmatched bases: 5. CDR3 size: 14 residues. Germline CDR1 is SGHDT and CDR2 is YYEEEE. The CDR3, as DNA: TGTGCCAGCAGCTTTGGGACAGGGACGTATGAGCAGTTCTTC. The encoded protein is CASSFGTGTYEQFF. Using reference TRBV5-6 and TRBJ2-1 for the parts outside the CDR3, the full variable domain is DAGVTQSPTHLIKTRGQQVTLRCSPKSGHDTVSWYQQALGQGPQFIFQYYEEEERQRGNFPDRFSGHQFPNYSSELNVNALLLGDSALYLCASSFGTGTYEQFFGPGTRLTVL.

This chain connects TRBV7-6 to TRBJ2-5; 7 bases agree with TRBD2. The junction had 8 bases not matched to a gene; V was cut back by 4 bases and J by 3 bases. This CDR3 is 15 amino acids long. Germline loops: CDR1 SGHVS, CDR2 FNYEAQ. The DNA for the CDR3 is TGTGCCAGCAGCTCCCTCCCCGGACTAGAAGAGACCCAGTACTTC. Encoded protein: CASSSLPGLEETQYF.

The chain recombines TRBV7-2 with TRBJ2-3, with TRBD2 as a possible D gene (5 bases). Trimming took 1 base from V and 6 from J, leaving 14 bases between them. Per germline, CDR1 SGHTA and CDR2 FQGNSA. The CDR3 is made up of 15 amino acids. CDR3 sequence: CASSLVRGRRDTQYF. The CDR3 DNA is TGTGCCAGCAGCTTAGTACGCGGAAGGAGGGATACGCAGTATTTT.

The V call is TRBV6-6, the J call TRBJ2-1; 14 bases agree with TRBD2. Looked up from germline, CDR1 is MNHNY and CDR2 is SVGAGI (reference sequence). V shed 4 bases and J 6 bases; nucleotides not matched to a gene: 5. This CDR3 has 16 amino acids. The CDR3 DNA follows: TGTGCCAGCAGTTCCACGGGGACTAGCGGGAGCAATGAGCAGTTCTTC. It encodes CASSSTGTSGSNEQFF.

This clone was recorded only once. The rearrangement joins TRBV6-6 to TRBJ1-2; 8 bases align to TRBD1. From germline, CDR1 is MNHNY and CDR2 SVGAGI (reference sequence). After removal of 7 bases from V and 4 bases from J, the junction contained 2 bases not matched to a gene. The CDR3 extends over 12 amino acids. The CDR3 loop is CASKDRGYGYTF. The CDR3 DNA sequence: TGTGCCAGCAAAGACAGGGGCTATGGCTACACCTTC.

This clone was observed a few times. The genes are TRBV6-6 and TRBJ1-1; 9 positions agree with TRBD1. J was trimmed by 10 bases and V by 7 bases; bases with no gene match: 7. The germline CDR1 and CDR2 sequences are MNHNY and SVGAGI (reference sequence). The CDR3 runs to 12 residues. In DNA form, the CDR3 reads TGTGCCAGCAAAGGACAGGGGTCGAGAGCTTTCTTT. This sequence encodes CASKGQGSRAFF.

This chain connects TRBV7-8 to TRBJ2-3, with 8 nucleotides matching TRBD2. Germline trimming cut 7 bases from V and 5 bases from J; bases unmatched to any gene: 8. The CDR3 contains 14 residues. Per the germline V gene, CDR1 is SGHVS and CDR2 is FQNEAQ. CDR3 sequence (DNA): TGTGCCAGCACCGAGGTCCTAGCGGGAGATACGCAGTATTTT. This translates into CASTEVLAGDTQYF.

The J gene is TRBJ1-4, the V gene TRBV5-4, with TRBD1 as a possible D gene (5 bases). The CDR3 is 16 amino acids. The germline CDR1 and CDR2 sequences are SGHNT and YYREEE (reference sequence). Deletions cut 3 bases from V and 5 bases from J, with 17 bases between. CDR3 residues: CASSYVGGVSNEKLFF. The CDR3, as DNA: TGTGCCAGCAGCTATGTCGGGGGAGTTTCCAATGAAAAACTGTTTTTT. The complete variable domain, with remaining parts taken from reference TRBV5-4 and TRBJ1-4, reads ETGVTQSPTHLIKTRGQQVTLRCSSQSGHNTVSWYQQALGQGPQFIFQYYREEENGRGNFPPRFSGLQFPNYSSELNVNALELDDSALYLCASSYVGGVSNEKLFFGSGTQLSVL.